This TCR beta chain was recovered during a study of blood T cell repertoires in COVID-19 (dated by TCRdb to 2020 to 2022). Looking at the study overall: Samples covering the acute and convalescent phases of COVID-19 were provided by collaborators in the United States, Italy and Spain. The material from the prospective study consisted of cDNA or gDNA derived from T cells, B-cell-depleted T cells, or PBMCs. Deeply sampled blood TCRbeta repertoires from subjects exposed to, actively infected with, or recovered from COVID-19 were included in the dataset. The repertoires were made available in a free public database intended to serve as a resource for research on the immune response to SARS-CoV-2. The samples were drawn from two sources: the first 160 participants of the ongoing ImmuneRACE study, and 1,200 or so subjects contributed by 6 global collaborators. Nearly every sample came with metadata listing a de-identified subject ID, COVID-19 status, age in years and sex. Where available, HLA class I and class II types were taken from metadata supplied by the sample provider and were not determined by assay-based typing. Study-wide conclusions, independent of this receptor: Clinical and demographic metadata were provided uncurated, with the amount varying by source and participant.

Whole blood was collected in K2EDTA tubes by collaborating institutions according to the institutions' own protocols. For TCRbeta analysis, collaborators shipped samples in one of three forms: frozen whole blood, isolated PBMCs, or DNA extracted from either of those sample types. Notes on this clone: Its recognized antigen is unknown. No per-base quality is available; no much larger clone lies one base away.

TCRbeta CDR3 regions were amplified from genomic DNA using the immunoSEQ Assay, a bias-controlled multiplex PCR. Concerning the study's data processing: Nucleated cell counts per sample were estimated from amplification of reference gene primers within the assay. Sequence reads were collapsed and filtered to measure the absolute abundance of every unique TCRbeta CDR3 rearrangement. Productive Simpson clonality was computed per sample as the square root of Simpson's diversity index over productive rearrangements. The clones in this table, taken by TCRdb from immuneACCESS, are in-frame only. Not every clone is retained; where verified, under half of the shortfall comes from an unresolved V gene, and the cause of the rest is unknown. D and trimming come from the DNA, and the V and J calls and clone size come from that table. Here the sample has around 67,000 clones; 75% to 90% occur a single time. The top ten constitute about 5.7% of the sample.

As encoded in the germline V gene (reference sequence), CDR1 is SGHKS while CDR2 is YYEKEE. V lost 1 base and J lost 1 base; the stretch between them is 12 bases long. Spanning cysteine to phenylalanine, the CDR3 consists of 16 amino acids. The read is trimmed to its CDR3 DNA, 48 bases read in frame from base 1. The specimen was peripheral blood. Recombination linked TRBV5-5 to TRBJ2-1; possibly the D gene is TRBD1, per 6 matching bases. This clonotype was sampled from a man over 45 with active COVID-19. Read as DNA, the sequence is TGTGCCAGCAGCTTGCAAACAGGGTCTTCCTACAATGAGCAGTTCTTC. It translates as CASSLQTGSSYNEQFF.